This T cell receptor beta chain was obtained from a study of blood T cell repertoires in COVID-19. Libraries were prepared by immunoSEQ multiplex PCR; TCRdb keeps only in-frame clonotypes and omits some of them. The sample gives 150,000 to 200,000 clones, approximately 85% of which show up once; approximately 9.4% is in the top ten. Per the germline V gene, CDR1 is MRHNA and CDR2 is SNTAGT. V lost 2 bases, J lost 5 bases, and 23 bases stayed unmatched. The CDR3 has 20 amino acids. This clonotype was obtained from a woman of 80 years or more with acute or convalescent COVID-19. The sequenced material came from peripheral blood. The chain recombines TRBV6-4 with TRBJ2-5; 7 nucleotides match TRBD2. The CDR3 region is CASSDPAGVAPGCVRETQYF. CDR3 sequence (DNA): TGTGCCAGCAGTGACCCGGCGGGAGTCGCGCCGGGTTGCGTAAGGGAGACCCAGTACTTC.